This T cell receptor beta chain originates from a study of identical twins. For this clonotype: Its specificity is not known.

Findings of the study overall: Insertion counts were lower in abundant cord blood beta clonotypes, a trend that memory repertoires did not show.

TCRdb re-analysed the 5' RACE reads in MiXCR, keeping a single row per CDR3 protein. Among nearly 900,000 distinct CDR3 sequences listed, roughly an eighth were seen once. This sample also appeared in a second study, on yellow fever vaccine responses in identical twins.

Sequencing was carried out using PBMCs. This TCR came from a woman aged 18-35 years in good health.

The CDR3 bases are TGTGCCAGCAGCCAAGATCTTACAGTTGGGGAGCAGTACTTC. This encodes CASSQDLTVGEQYF. The gene calls are TRBV3-1 and TRBJ2-7; no reliable D call. The germline V and J ends were trimmed by 0 bases and 7 bases, with 13 bases remaining between them. Germline-derived CDR1 and CDR2 are LGHDT and YNNKEL (reference sequence). CDR3 length: 14 residues.